A selection of T cell receptor beta chains follows, all from one sample in a study of CD8+CD57+ T cells in acquired aplastic anemia. MiXCR, applied by TCRdb to the reads, yields one record per CDR3 protein. The repertoire includes 400,000 to 500,000 distinct CDR3 sequences, 60% to 80% of them detected once, and less than 4% sits in the top ten. The sequenced sample consisted of sorted CD4+, CD8+, or CD8+CD57+ T cells (not recorded which) from PBMCs. The receptors shown here come from a human donor in good health, serving as a control. Each CDR3 is given with its conserved first and last residue. The order of the fields is J gene, clone size, CDR3 length, D gene, V gene, CDR3 protein, CDR3 DNA. A D gene is named only where the DNA matches it firmly. The size of a clone is reported for some rows only, either as once, few or many, or as a class for expanded clones.

j_call: TRBJ2-4; clone_size: many; cdr3_length: 13; d_call: NA; v_call: TRBV7-2; cdr3_aa: CASTLPNRHIQYF; cdr3_nt: TGTGCCAGCACCCTCCCTAATCGGCACATTCAGTACTTC
j_call: TRBJ1-2; clone_size: NA; cdr3_length: 15; d_call: NA; v_call: TRBV15; cdr3_aa: CATSRHTGRRDGYTF; cdr3_nt: TGTGCCACCAGCAGACATACCGGGCGGCGGGATGGCTACACCTTC
j_call: TRBJ1-6; clone_size: NA; cdr3_length: 16; d_call: NA; v_call: TRBV7-2; cdr3_aa: CASSLAAQGSNSPLHF; cdr3_nt: TGTGCCAGCAGCTTAGCCGCCCAGGGATCTAATTCACCCCTCCACTTT
j_call: TRBJ2-7; clone_size: NA; cdr3_length: 11; d_call: NA; v_call: TRBV12-3/TRBV12-4; cdr3_aa: CASSVADEQYF; cdr3_nt: TGTGCCAGCAGCGTAGCCGACGAGCAGTACTTC
j_call: TRBJ1-1; clone_size: many; cdr3_length: 15; d_call: TRBD1; v_call: TRBV10-1; cdr3_aa: CASTSSGTGPAEAFF; cdr3_nt: TGCGCCAGCACTAGCTCCGGGACAGGGCCCGCTGAAGCTTTCTTT
j_call: TRBJ1-2; clone_size: NA; cdr3_length: 14; d_call: NA; v_call: TRBV14; cdr3_aa: CASSGSQGAVGYTF; cdr3_nt: TGTGCCAGCAGTGGGTCACAGGGCGCGGTGGGCTACACCTTC
j_call: TRBJ1-2; clone_size: once; cdr3_length: 16; d_call: TRBD1; v_call: TRBV2; cdr3_aa: CATRRDRKGGNYGYTF; cdr3_nt: TGTGCCACCAGACGAGATCGGAAAGGGGGCAACTATGGCTACACCTTC
j_call: TRBJ2-3; clone_size: NA; cdr3_length: 15; d_call: TRBD2; v_call: TRBV4-3; cdr3_aa: CASSSSAGGTDTQCF; cdr3_nt: TGCGCCAGCAGCTCCTCAGCGGGGGGAACAGATACGCAGTGTTTT
j_call: TRBJ2-2; clone_size: NA; cdr3_length: 14; d_call: NA; v_call: TRBV5-1; cdr3_aa: CASSRGRGTEELFF; cdr3_nt: TGTGCCAGCAGCAGAGGGAGGGGGACCGAGGAGCTGTTTTTT
j_call: TRBJ1-4; clone_size: NA; cdr3_length: 17; d_call: NA; v_call: TRBV5-1; cdr3_aa: CASSLDPRALVNEKLFF; cdr3_nt: TGTGCCAGCAGCTTAGATCCCAGGGCGCTGGTTAATGAAAAACTGTTTTTT
j_call: TRBJ1-2; clone_size: few; cdr3_length: 14; d_call: TRBD1; v_call: TRBV10-3; cdr3_aa: CAISGTGQAPGYTF; cdr3_nt: TGTGCCATCAGTGGAACGGGACAGGCTCCTGGCTACACCTTC
j_call: TRBJ2-5; clone_size: NA; cdr3_length: 14; d_call: NA; v_call: TRBV11-2; cdr3_aa: CASTLDRHQETQYF; cdr3_nt: TGTGCCAGCACCCTAGACAGGCACCAAGAGACCCAGTACTTC
j_call: TRBJ1-3; clone_size: NA; cdr3_length: 14; d_call: NA; v_call: TRBV27; cdr3_aa: CASSLWRRGNTIYF; cdr3_nt: TGTGCCAGCAGTTTGTGGCGGCGTGGAAACACCATATATTTT
j_call: TRBJ2-6; clone_size: NA; cdr3_length: 16; d_call: NA; v_call: TRBV7-3; cdr3_aa: CASSRQAENEQYVLTF; cdr3_nt: TGTGCCAGCAGCCGACAGGCAGAGAACGAGCAGTACGTCCTGACTTTC
j_call: TRBJ2-7; clone_size: NA; cdr3_length: 15; d_call: NA; v_call: TRBV20-1; cdr3_aa: CSAGFLRGGAYEQYF; cdr3_nt: TGCAGTGCTGGGTTCCTTCGGGGCGGTGCCTACGAGCAGTACTTC
j_call: TRBJ1-3; clone_size: NA; cdr3_length: 13; d_call: NA; v_call: TRBV20-1; cdr3_aa: CSALRDGANAIYF; cdr3_nt: TGCAGTGCTCTGCGCGACGGGGCGAACGCCATATATTTT
j_call: TRBJ2-1; clone_size: NA; cdr3_length: 12; d_call: NA; v_call: TRBV30; cdr3_aa: CAWSGRDGEQFF; cdr3_nt: TGTGCCTGGAGTGGCAGGGACGGTGAGCAGTTCTTC
j_call: TRBJ2-5; clone_size: NA; cdr3_length: 15; d_call: NA; v_call: TRBV15; cdr3_aa: CATSRDKSFGETQYF; cdr3_nt: TGTGCCACCAGCAGAGATAAATCCTTTGGGGAGACCCAGTACTTC
j_call: TRBJ1-4; clone_size: NA; cdr3_length: 15; d_call: NA; v_call: TRBV6-2/TRBV6-3; cdr3_aa: CASMERGAYQEKLFF; cdr3_nt: TGTGCCAGCATGGAAAGGGGCGCCTACCAGGAAAAACTGTTTTTT
j_call: TRBJ2-5; clone_size: NA; cdr3_length: 14; d_call: NA; v_call: TRBV11-2; cdr3_aa: CASSNTQGQETQYF; cdr3_nt: TGTGCCAGCAGCAACACACAGGGACAAGAGACCCAGTACTTC
j_call: TRBJ2-7; clone_size: NA; cdr3_length: 15; d_call: TRBD1; v_call: TRBV6-2/TRBV6-3; cdr3_aa: CASTDFGTGGAGQYF; cdr3_nt: TGTGCCAGCACCGATTTCGGGACAGGGGGCGCGGGGCAGTACTTC
j_call: TRBJ1-5; clone_size: NA; cdr3_length: 14; d_call: NA; v_call: TRBV7-2; cdr3_aa: CASSLQWGGGHEHF; cdr3_nt: TGTGCCAGCAGCTTGCAGTGGGGGGGGGGTCATGAGCATTTT
j_call: TRBJ2-3; clone_size: NA; cdr3_length: 14; d_call: TRBD1; v_call: TRBV10-1; cdr3_aa: CASSGTEHKDTQYF; cdr3_nt: TGTGCCAGTAGTGGGACAGAGCACAAAGATACGCAGTATTTT
j_call: TRBJ1-1; clone_size: many; cdr3_length: 12; d_call: NA; v_call: TRBV29-1; cdr3_aa: CSGDGLNTEAFF; cdr3_nt: TGCAGCGGGGACGGATTAAACACTGAAGCTTTCTTT
j_call: TRBJ1-5; clone_size: NA; cdr3_length: 16; d_call: NA; v_call: TRBV7-8; cdr3_aa: CASSYRMSYSKQPQHF; cdr3_nt: TGTGCCAGCAGCTACAGGATGAGCTATAGCAAACAGCCCCAGCATTTT
j_call: TRBJ2-3; clone_size: few; cdr3_length: 15; d_call: NA; v_call: TRBV9; cdr3_aa: CASSFRTDITDTQYF; cdr3_nt: TGTGCCAGCAGCTTCCGGACAGATATCACAGATACGCAGTATTTT
j_call: TRBJ1-2; clone_size: NA; cdr3_length: 14; d_call: NA; v_call: TRBV5-1; cdr3_aa: CASSLASGEHGYTF; cdr3_nt: TGCGCCAGCAGCTTAGCTTCTGGGGAGCATGGCTACACCTTC
j_call: TRBJ1-2; clone_size: NA; cdr3_length: 17; d_call: TRBD1; v_call: TRBV4-2; cdr3_aa: CASSQEGADRGNYGYTF; cdr3_nt: TGTGCCAGCAGCCAAGAGGGGGCGGACAGGGGGAACTATGGCTACACCTTC
j_call: TRBJ2-3; clone_size: NA; cdr3_length: 16; d_call: NA; v_call: TRBV20-1; cdr3_aa: CSASPYQPGSTDTQYF; cdr3_nt: TGCAGTGCTAGTCCCTACCAGCCGGGCAGCACAGATACGCAGTATTTT
j_call: TRBJ1-4; clone_size: once; cdr3_length: 15; d_call: NA; v_call: TRBV20-1; cdr3_aa: CSAGGRVGGNEKLFF; cdr3_nt: TGCAGCGCTGGAGGGAGAGTGGGAGGCAATGAAAAACTGTTTTTT
j_call: TRBJ1-2; clone_size: NA; cdr3_length: 15; d_call: NA; v_call: TRBV27; cdr3_aa: CASGWGTQGDYGYTF; cdr3_nt: TGTGCCAGCGGGTGGGGGACCCAGGGAGACTATGGCTACACCTTC
j_call: TRBJ2-3; clone_size: many; cdr3_length: 13; d_call: NA; v_call: TRBV30; cdr3_aa: CAWSVSRTDTQYF; cdr3_nt: TGTGCCTGGAGTGTATCACGCACAGATACGCAGTATTTT
j_call: TRBJ1-6; clone_size: once; cdr3_length: 15; d_call: TRBD1; v_call: TRBV2; cdr3_aa: CASSRSTGRRSPLHF; cdr3_nt: TGTGCCAGCAGTCGATCGACAGGGCGGCGTTCACCCCTCCATTTT
j_call: TRBJ2-7; clone_size: NA; cdr3_length: 15; d_call: TRBD2; v_call: TRBV20-1; cdr3_aa: CSARGLGGSRHEQYF; cdr3_nt: TGCAGTGCACGGGGCCTGGGGGGGTCTCGTCACGAGCAGTACTTC
j_call: TRBJ1-5; clone_size: many; cdr3_length: 17; d_call: TRBD1; v_call: TRBV18; cdr3_aa: CASSPTLMRTGNQPQHF; cdr3_nt: TGTGCCAGCTCACCCACGTTGATGCGGACAGGGAATCAGCCCCAGCATTTT
j_call: TRBJ2-1; clone_size: NA; cdr3_length: 14; d_call: NA; v_call: TRBV7-6; cdr3_aa: CASSLGCLNYEPFF; cdr3_nt: TGTGCCAGCAGCTTGGGGTGTCTCAACTATGAGCCATTCTTC
j_call: TRBJ1-6; clone_size: NA; cdr3_length: 14; d_call: NA; v_call: TRBV19; cdr3_aa: CASSTGGLNSPLHF; cdr3_nt: TGTGCCAGTAGTACAGGAGGATTAAACTCACCCCTCCACTTT
j_call: TRBJ2-3; clone_size: NA; cdr3_length: 15; d_call: NA; v_call: TRBV11-1; cdr3_aa: CASSLAREAANTQYF; cdr3_nt: TGTGCCAGCAGCTTAGCTAGGGAGGCAGCAAATACGCAGTATTTT
j_call: TRBJ2-7; clone_size: NA; cdr3_length: 14; d_call: TRBD1; v_call: TRBV4-3; cdr3_aa: CASSQRQGVSEQYF; cdr3_nt: TGCGCCAGCAGCCAAAGACAGGGTGTTTCCGAGCAGTACTTC
j_call: TRBJ2-2; clone_size: NA; cdr3_length: 16; d_call: NA; v_call: TRBV7-3; cdr3_aa: CASSLNGGRITGELFF; cdr3_nt: TGTGCCAGCAGCTTAAATGGGGGGCGAATCACCGGGGAGCTGTTTTTT
j_call: TRBJ2-3; clone_size: NA; cdr3_length: 16; d_call: TRBD2; v_call: TRBV12-3/TRBV12-4; cdr3_aa: CAGLGKTSGGRNTQYF; cdr3_nt: TGTGCTGGCCTAGGCAAGACTAGCGGGGGGCGAAATACGCAGTATTTT
j_call: TRBJ1-1; clone_size: NA; cdr3_length: 15; d_call: NA; v_call: TRBV7-2; cdr3_aa: CASSLDCRGNTVDFF; cdr3_nt: TGTGCCAGCAGCTTAGATTGCCGCGGAAACACTGTAGATTTCTTT
j_call: TRBJ2-7; clone_size: once; cdr3_length: 15; d_call: NA; v_call: TRBV7-2; cdr3_aa: CASSLAGADQPQQYF; cdr3_nt: TGTGCCAGCAGCTTAGCGGGAGCGGATCAGCCCCAGCAGTACTTC
j_call: TRBJ1-4; clone_size: NA; cdr3_length: 15; d_call: NA; v_call: TRBV7-6; cdr3_aa: CASSVEGRNLQILFF; cdr3_nt: TGTGCCAGCAGCGTAGAGGGCCGGAATCTTCAAATCCTCTTTTTT
j_call: TRBJ1-3; clone_size: NA; cdr3_length: 17; d_call: TRBD1; v_call: TRBV7-9; cdr3_aa: CASSFSTGISSGNTIYF; cdr3_nt: TGTGCCAGCAGCTTTTCGACAGGGATAAGCTCTGGAAACACCATATATTTT
j_call: TRBJ1-1; clone_size: NA; cdr3_length: 14; d_call: TRBD1; v_call: TRBV9; cdr3_aa: CASSEGGQGPEAFF; cdr3_nt: TGTGCCAGCAGCGAAGGAGGACAGGGACCTGAAGCTTTCTTT
j_call: TRBJ2-5; clone_size: NA; cdr3_length: 14; d_call: TRBD2; v_call: TRBV20-1; cdr3_aa: CSARLAGYQETQYF; cdr3_nt: TGCAGTGCTAGACTAGCGGGGTACCAAGAGACCCAGTACTTC
j_call: TRBJ2-5; clone_size: NA; cdr3_length: 13; d_call: NA; v_call: TRBV20-1; cdr3_aa: CSAKGWGANTQYF; cdr3_nt: TGCAGTGCTAAGGGGTGGGGGGCAAACACCCAGTACTTC
j_call: TRBJ1-3; clone_size: NA; cdr3_length: 16; d_call: NA; v_call: TRBV19; cdr3_aa: CASTGQGSGPQHFVYF; cdr3_nt: NA
j_call: TRBJ1-3; clone_size: once; cdr3_length: 13; d_call: TRBD1; v_call: TRBV5-1; cdr3_aa: CTGLWDSGNTIYF; cdr3_nt: TGCACCGGACTCTGGGACAGCGGAAACACCATATATTTT
j_call: TRBJ2-5; clone_size: NA; cdr3_length: 14; d_call: TRBD2; v_call: TRBV20-1; cdr3_aa: CSARAGGGQETQYF; cdr3_nt: TGCAGTGCTAGAGCAGGCGGGGGCCAAGAGACCCAGTACTTC
j_call: TRBJ2-5; clone_size: NA; cdr3_length: 13; d_call: NA; v_call: TRBV2; cdr3_aa: CASSEQREETQYF; cdr3_nt: TGTGCCAGCAGTGAACAGCGTGAAGAGACCCAGTACTTC
j_call: TRBJ2-1; clone_size: NA; cdr3_length: 14; d_call: NA; v_call: TRBV6-4; cdr3_aa: CASSVPNTYDEQFF; cdr3_nt: TGTGCCAGCAGTGTCCCGAACACCTACGATGAGCAGTTCTTC
j_call: TRBJ2-1; clone_size: NA; cdr3_length: 13; d_call: NA; v_call: TRBV24-1; cdr3_aa: CATSDLGRGEQFF; cdr3_nt: TGTGCCACCAGTGATTTGGGCCGGGGTGAGCAGTTCTTC